Listed below are T cell receptor beta chains from one sample, sequenced in a study of radiation and T cells in renal cell carcinoma. Assay: immunoSEQ multiplex PCR; the TCRdb copy retains only in-frame clones and omits some. The table lists some 50,000 clones, more than 80% of them singletons. This specimen was blood, taken from a patient whose treatment included radiotherapy and nephrectomy. These receptors were obtained from a woman in her 70s with renal cell carcinoma. Each CDR3 is given with its conserved first and last residue. Fields, in order: clone size, V gene, J gene, D gene, CDR3 DNA, CDR3 protein. A D gene is named only where the DNA matches it firmly. Not every row has a clone size; where given, it reads once, few, many or a size class.

>-|TRBV2|TRBJ1-4|-
TGTGCCAGCAGTGGACAATTTAATGAAAAACTGTTTTTT
CASSGQFNEKLFF
>-|TRBV6-6|TRBJ2-1|TRBD2
TGTGCCAGCAGTTACTTGGCGGGAGGGGGCAATGAGCAGTTCTTC
CASSYLAGGGNEQFF
>-|TRBV2|TRBJ2-7|TRBD2
TGTGCCAGCAGTGAATCTTGGGCCACTAGCGTCCGGAGATCCTACGAGCAGTACTTC
CASSESWATSVRRSYEQYF
>-|TRBV27|TRBJ2-3|-
TGTGCCAGCAGCCAAACGCGGGCAGATACGCAGTATTTT
CASSQTRADTQYF
>-|TRBV5-1|TRBJ2-2|-
TGCGCCAGCTTGTCCCACAGGGATTACACCGGGGAGCTGTTTTTT
CASLSHRDYTGELFF
>-|TRBV5-4|TRBJ2-1|-
TGTGCCAGCAGCTCGACATTGAGCTCCTACAATGAGCAGTTCTTC
CASSSTLSSYNEQFF
>-|TRBV9|TRBJ2-7|-
TGTGCCAGCAGCGTAGTCACACACTCCTACGAGCAGTACTTC
CASSVVTHSYEQYF
>few|TRBV5-4|TRBJ1-2|-
TGTGCCAGCAGCTTCGGACAGACCTATGGCTACACCTTC
CASSFGQTYGYTF
>-|TRBV5-1|TRBJ2-1|-
TGCGCCAGCAGCTTCTCCTACAATGAGCAGTTCTTC
CASSFSYNEQFF
>-|TRBV5-1|TRBJ2-7|-
TGCGCCAGCAGCTCAACTACAGGGAACGAGCAGTACTTC
CASSSTTGNEQYF
>once|TRBV6-1|TRBJ2-7|TRBD1
TGTGCCAGCAGTGAACCTCAGGGGGTGAGCGACGAGCAGTACTTC
CASSEPQGVSDEQYF
>-|TRBV5-1|TRBJ2-7|TRBD2
TGCGCCAGCAGCAAAGCTAGCGGGGGGTTCTACGAGCAGTACTTC
CASSKASGGFYEQYF
>-|TRBV5-1|TRBJ2-7|TRBD1
TGCGCCAGCAGCAGGAACCCCACTGCCGGGACAGGGGCCTACGAGCAGTACTTC
CASSRNPTAGTGAYEQYF
>-|TRBV6-5|TRBJ2-6|-
TGTGCCAGCAGTTACCTCGCCTCTGGGGCCAACGTCCTGACTTTC
CASSYLASGANVLTF
>once|TRBV6-6|TRBJ1-1|-
TGTGCCAGCAGTACGGGGAACAGGGTGACTGAAGCTTTCTTT
CASSTGNRVTEAFF
>-|TRBV4-1|TRBJ2-7|TRBD2
TGCGCCAGCAGCCAAGATTTGGGGGGGTACGAGCAGTACTTC
CASSQDLGGYEQYF
>-|TRBV30|TRBJ2-7|-
TGTGCCTGCAATCGGGACAACTCCTACGAGCAGTACTTC
CACNRDNSYEQYF
>many|TRBV5-1|TRBJ2-7|-
TGCGCCAGCAGCAATAACAGGGTGGGATCCTACGAGCAGTACTTC
CASSNNRVGSYEQYF
>-|TRBV27|TRBJ1-1|TRBD1
TGTGCCAGCAGTTTCCCTCCCCAGGGGGGCACTGAAGCTTTCTTT
CASSFPPQGGTEAFF
>once|TRBV21-1|TRBJ1-1|-
TGTGCCAGCAGCAAAGGTGGGGGGAACACTGAAGCTTTCTTT
CASSKGGGNTEAFF
>-|TRBV6-5|TRBJ1-2|-
TGTGCCAGCAGTTACTCGAGGGGGTTTGGCTACACCTTC
CASSYSRGFGYTF
>-|TRBV7-8|TRBJ1-2|-
TGTGCCAGCAGCTTAGGAGTTCGGGGGCCCTATGGCTACACCTTC
CASSLGVRGPYGYTF
>-|TRBV7-9|TRBJ2-7|TRBD2
TGTGCCAGCAGCTCCATAGCGGGAGGGCCGACCGAGCAGTACTTC
CASSSIAGGPTEQYF
>-|TRBV4-1|TRBJ2-3|-
TGCGCCAGCAGCCGGTCTAGCAGGCCTAGCACAGATACGCAGTATTTT
CASSRSSRPSTDTQYF
>-|TRBV14|TRBJ2-5|-
TGTGCCAGCAGCCAAGAGCTGGGGCCAGGAGAGACCCAGTACTTC
CASSQELGPGETQYF
>-|TRBV30|TRBJ1-6|TRBD1
TGTGCCTGGACCGGTCTGGGACAGTCATCTTCACCCCTCCACTTT
CAWTGLGQSSSPLHF
>-|TRBV4-1|TRBJ1-1|-
TGCGCCAGCAGCCCCAGAAACCGGAACACTGAAGCTTTCTTT
CASSPRNRNTEAFF
>-|TRBV7-2|TRBJ2-3|-
TGTGCCAGCAGCCTCTTTGCGGCCGGGGAAGTAACAGATACGCAGTATTTT
CASSLFAAGEVTDTQYF
>-|TRBV2|TRBJ2-1|TRBD2
TGTGCCAGCAGTGAAAGCGGGGTTCTTTTTGAGCAGTTCTTC
CASSESGVLFEQFF
>-|TRBV6-1|TRBJ1-1|TRBD1
TGTGCCAGCAGCTTGGGACAGCTGAACACTGAAGCTTTCTTT
CASSLGQLNTEAFF
>many|TRBV6-4|TRBJ2-1|TRBD2
TGTGCCAGCAGTGAGGGGACTAGCGGCTACAATGAGCAGTTCTTC
CASSEGTSGYNEQFF
>-|TRBV7-6|TRBJ2-3|-
TGTGCCAGCAGCTTAGCCCTAGGGGGGACAGATACGCAGTATTTT
CASSLALGGTDTQYF
>once|TRBV13|TRBJ2-7|-
TGTGCCAGCAGCCCGATAAACAGTCCCTACGAGCAGTACTTC
CASSPINSPYEQYF
>-|TRBV7-9|TRBJ1-4|-
TGTGCCAGCAGTCTCGGGGGAGGTGAAAAACTGTTTTTT
CASSLGGGEKLFF
>-|TRBV6-6|TRBJ2-7|TRBD1
TGTGCCAGCAGCCAGGGGGCAGCCGAGCAGTACTTC
CASSQGAAEQYF
>few|TRBV7-6|TRBJ1-1|-
TGTGCCAGCAGCCCTTGGGAAGGGGCGAACACTGAAGCTTTCTTT
CASSPWEGANTEAFF
>-|TRBV25-1|TRBJ2-3|-
TGTGCCAGCAGTGAAAGGGGGACACCCACAGATACGCAGTATTTT
CASSERGTPTDTQYF
>-|TRBV5-1|TRBJ2-5|TRBD1
TGCGCCAGCAGCCCGCCGGGACAGCCCCAGCGGACCCAGTACTTC
CASSPPGQPQRTQYF
>-|TRBV27|TRBJ2-3|-
TGTGCCAGCAGCCACCTTCGGGGAGCAGATACGCAGTATTTT
CASSHLRGADTQYF
>-|TRBV6-1|TRBJ2-7|-
TGTGCCAGCAGTGAGCCGGACGGGACGGCCTTTATATACGAGCAGTACTTC
CASSEPDGTAFIYEQYF